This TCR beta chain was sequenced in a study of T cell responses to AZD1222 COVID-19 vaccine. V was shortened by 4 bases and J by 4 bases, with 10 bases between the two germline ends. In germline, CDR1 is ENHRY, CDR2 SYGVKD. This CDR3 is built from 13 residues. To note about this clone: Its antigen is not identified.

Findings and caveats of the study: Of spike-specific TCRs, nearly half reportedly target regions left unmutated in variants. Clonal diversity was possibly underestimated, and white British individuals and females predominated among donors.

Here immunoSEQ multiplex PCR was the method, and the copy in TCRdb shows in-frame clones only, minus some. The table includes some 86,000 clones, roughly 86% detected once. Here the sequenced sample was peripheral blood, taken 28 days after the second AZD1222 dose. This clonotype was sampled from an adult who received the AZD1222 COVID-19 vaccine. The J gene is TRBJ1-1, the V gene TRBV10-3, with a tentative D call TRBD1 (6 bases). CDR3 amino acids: CAISATGSTEAFF. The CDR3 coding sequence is TGTGCCATCAGTGCTACAGGGAGCACTGAAGCTTTCTTT.